This passage covers 20 T cell receptor beta chains from one sample sequenced in a study of cytomegalovirus exposure and HLA in healthy donors. The PCR contained 60 Vbeta and 13 Jbeta primers. The table came from immunoSEQ multiplex PCR; TCRdb's copy has only in-frame clones and leaves some out. The sample yields about 130,000 clones, 74% seen once. Sequenced sample: PBMCs. All receptors derive from a middle-aged man in good health and CMV-seropositive.

The sample holds one count of this clone. The rearrangement uses TRBV6-1 and TRBJ1-5; D perhaps matches TRBD1 (5 bases). The CDR3 is made up of 12 amino acids. Trimming shortened V by 2 bases and J by 16 bases, and 15 bases separated the two germline ends. Germline CDR1 reads MNHNS; CDR2 reads SASEGT. DNA for the CDR3: TGTGCCAGCAGTGAACGGTTGGCAGGGTGCCATTTT. It specifies CASSERLAGCHF.

The chain couples TRBV28 to TRBJ1-2, with a possible D match to TRBD1 (6 bases). The CDR3 is 11 amino acids. Trimming removed 8 bases from V and 8 bases from J, with 12 bases in between. Per germline, CDR1 MDHEN and CDR2 SYDVKM. The CDR3 DNA follows: TGTGCCAGCGGTACAGGGCAAGGCTACACCTTC. Encoded protein: CASGTGQGYTF.

This rearrangement joins TRBV5-4 to TRBJ2-5; 7 bases line up with TRBD2. The J call could be wrong; TRBJ2-7 is a better fit for the DNA end. There are 15 residues in the CDR3. Germline loops: CDR1 SGHNT, CDR2 YYREEE (reference sequence). The chain's CDR3 is CASSLGASGIYEQYF. Here the CDR3 DNA reads TGTGCCAGCAGCTTGGGTGCTAGCGGCATCTACGAGCAGTACTTC.

The chain has TRBV6-1 and TRBJ1-2; D may be TRBD1 (6 bases). The CDR3 is 16 amino acids. Per germline, CDR1 MNHNS and CDR2 SASEGT. Trimming pared 0 bases from V and 10 bases from J, leaving 21 bases between. CDR3 sequence (DNA): TGTGCCAGCAGTGAAGCGATATCATCCGGGACACTCCTCTACACCTTC. The encoded protein is CASSEAISSGTLLYTF.

In this sample, this clone turned up a few times. The rearrangement links TRBV27 to TRBJ2-7; 11 bases fit TRBD1. The CDR3 covers 15 residues. The germline gives CDR1 MNHEY, CDR2 SMNVEV (reference sequence). V gave up 3 bases and J gave up 6 bases; unmatched junction bases: 7. CDR3 nucleotide sequence: TGTGCCAGCAGTTTGTTCAGGACAGGGGGCACCGAGCAGTACTTC. Protein product: CASSLFRTGGTEQYF.

This clone was counted a few times. J is TRBJ2-6 and V is TRBV6-1, with TRBD2 matching over 7 bases. The CDR3 spans 15 residues. CDR1 and CDR2 from the germline V gene are MNHNS and SASEGT. Unmatched junction bases numbered 1, after V lost 3 bases and J lost 2 bases. The CDR3 nucleotides read TGTGCCAGCAGTGAGGGGGGGGCTGGGGCCAACGTCCTGACTTTC. Its translation: CASSEGGAGANVLTF.

The gene calls are TRBV10-3 and TRBJ1-3; 7 positions match TRBD1. V was clipped by 4 bases and J by 0 bases; unmatched bases: 0. Germline V CDR1 and CDR2: ENHRY, SYGVKD. There are 14 residues in the CDR3. Here the CDR3 DNA reads TGTGCCATCAGTGGGGACAGCTCTGGAAACACCATATATTTT. Its protein product is CAISGDSSGNTIYF.

This clone was recorded a few times. This chain uses TRBV5-1 with TRBJ1-1; 7 bases line up with TRBD1. The CDR3 is made up of 14 amino acids. Per the germline V gene, CDR1 is SGHRS and CDR2 is YFSETQ. The trim removed 4 bases at V and 4 bases at J, leaving 7 bases unmatched. This chain's CDR3 is CASSNRRGVTEAFF. The CDR3 DNA is TGCGCCAGCAGCAATCGCAGGGGGGTCACTGAAGCTTTCTTT.

The genes are TRBV18 and TRBJ2-7; 7 nucleotides align to TRBD1. Germline V CDR1 and CDR2: KGHSH, LQKENI. The ends lost 2 bases at V and 2 bases at J; junction bases unmatched: 6. CDR3 length: 15 residues. CDR3 sequence: CASSPNSDRPYEQYF. DNA for the CDR3: TGTGCCAGCTCACCAAACTCGGACAGGCCCTACGAGCAGTACTTC.

This sequence joins TRBV6-1 and TRBJ1-4, with 7 bases aligning to TRBD1. This CDR3 has 16 residues. The germline V gene has CDR1 MNHNS and CDR2 SASEGT. V was clipped by 0 bases and J by 0 bases; unmatched bases: 1. The CDR3 DNA reads TGTGCCAGCAGTGAAGCGGGACAGACAACTAATGAAAAACTGTTTTTT. Protein: CASSEAGQTTNEKLFF.

A remark on this clone: The same CDR3 is also encoded by other DNA sequences in this sample. V usage is TRBV6-4 and J usage is TRBJ2-3, with 7 bases that match TRBD1. V shed 2 bases, J shed 4 bases, and the junction held 3 bases outside the gene matches. The CDR3 loop spans 14 amino acids. CDR1 and CDR2 from the germline V gene are MRHNA and SNTAGT. The CDR3 region is CASSDGQGADTQYF. The CDR3 DNA reads as TGTGCCAGCAGTGACGGGCAGGGGGCAGATACGCAGTATTTT.

The rearrangement joins TRBV18 to TRBJ1-1; unclear D gene. With 3 bases removed from V and 1 base from J, the gap between germline ends came to 6 bases. The CDR3 is 13 residues long. Per germline, CDR1 KGHSH and CDR2 LQKENI. CDR3 nucleotides: TGTGCCAGCTCACCTTCAGGGAACACTGAAGCTTTCTTT. This translates into CASSPSGNTEAFF.

The chain recombines TRBV5-1 with TRBJ2-7; 10 bases are a match to TRBD1. V lost 7 bases and J lost 2; bases outside the gene matches: 9. The CDR3 covers 15 residues. Germline-derived CDR1 and CDR2 are SGHRS and YFSETQ. The CDR3 is CASAITGTGAYEQYF. CDR3 DNA sequence: TGCGCCAGCGCTATAACCGGGACAGGGGCCTACGAGCAGTACTTC.

The V call is TRBV7-2, the J call TRBJ2-7, with D unresolved. Germline V lookup: CDR1 SGHTA, CDR2 FQGNSA. This CDR3 has 15 amino acids. Trimming took 1 base from V and 5 from J, leaving 15 bases between them. DNA for the CDR3: TGTGCCAGCAGCTTAGTGCACAGTGGTCGGAACGAGCAGTACTTC. Translated: CASSLVHSGRNEQYF.

In this sample, this clone turned up a few times. The junction shows a germline mismatch at one end, possibly a read error. This chain joins TRBV7-7 and TRBJ2-3; 9 bases map to TRBD2. This CDR3 has 17 residues. The germline CDR1 and CDR2 sequences are SSHAT and FNYEAQ (reference sequence). As DNA, the CDR3 is TGTGCTAGCAGCCCTAGGGTGGCGGGAGGGGCCACAGATACGCAGTATTTT. It specifies CASSPRVAGGATDTQYF.

This chain connects TRBV5-1 to TRBJ2-1; 7 bases line up with TRBD1. CDR3 length: 15 amino acids. Germline V gives CDR1 SGHRS, CDR2 YFSETQ. With 6 bases clipped from V and 9 bases from J, the junction kept 15 bases outside the gene matches. The CDR3 region is CASKDAGGTPGEQFF. CDR3 bases: TGCGCCAGCAAGGATGCAGGGGGTACCCCGGGTGAGCAGTTCTTC.

The chain links TRBV28 to TRBJ1-5; D is possibly TRBD1 (5 bases). CDR3 size: 14 residues. Germline V lookup: CDR1 MDHEN, CDR2 SYDVKM. The germline V and J ends were trimmed by 8 bases and 3 bases, with 14 bases remaining between them. In nucleotides, the CDR3 is TGTGCCAGCTGGGGCAGGGTGTTCAATCAGCCCCAGCATTTT. Its protein is CASWGRVFNQPQHF.

In its sample, this clone was seen a few times. V is TRBV6-5 and J is TRBJ2-3; D gene ambiguous. Germline values: CDR1 MNHEY, CDR2 SVGAGI. This CDR3 is 14 amino acids long. V was trimmed by 0 bases and J by 3 bases, leaving 7 bases between them. The CDR3 sequence: CASSYSPGTDTQYF. The CDR3 region has the DNA TGTGCCAGCAGTTACTCCCCAGGAACAGATACGCAGTATTTT.

The V and J genes are TRBV5-1 and TRBJ2-4; TRBD1 is a possible D gene (6 bases). Trimming took off 0 bases at V and 1 base at J, with 14 bases between the two ends. Germline V gene data show CDR1 as SGHRS and CDR2 as YFSETQ. The CDR3 loop spans 17 amino acids. CDR3 coding DNA: TGCGCCAGCAGCTTGGACAGGGTGGATTTGGCCAAAAACATTCAGTACTTC. Its protein product is CASSLDRVDLAKNIQYF.

This chain uses TRBV19 with TRBJ2-3; TRBD1 aligns across 10 bases. The CDR3 runs to 12 residues. Trimming removed 9 bases from V and 5 bases from J; junction bases left unmatched: 2. Germline values: CDR1 LNHDA, CDR2 SQIVND (reference sequence). CDR3 protein: CARGTGVDTQYF. In DNA form, the CDR3 reads TGTGCCAGGGGGACAGGGGTAGATACGCAGTATTTT.